This passage covers 26 T cell receptor beta chains from one sample sequenced in a study of human versus mouse CDR3 diversity and MHC coevolution. TCRdb keeps only in-frame clones here, not all; method: immunoSEQ multiplex PCR. The sample gives roughly 81,000 clones, 93% of which show up once; about 1.4% is in the top ten. The sample comprised naive CD4+ T cells from blood. The sample's subset: CD45RO-negative CD62L-positive naive CD4 T cells. The receptors come from a person between 25 and 70 years old in good health.

This sequence joins TRBV4-2 and TRBJ2-2; D uncertain. Germline values: CDR1 LGHNA, CDR2 YNFKEQ. The CDR3 is made up of 15 amino acids. V was pared by 0 bases and J by 1 base, with 6 bases between. CDR3 DNA: TGTGCCAGCAGCCAAGATGGCGGGAACACCGGGGAGCTGTTTTTT. Translated, it gives CASSQDGGNTGELFF.

The V gene is TRBV14, the J gene TRBJ2-1, with TRBD2 identical over 11 bases. This CDR3 has 18 amino acids. Per germline, CDR1 SGHDN and CDR2 FVKESK. V gave up 0 bases and J gave up 2 bases; unmatched junction bases: 6. CDR3 amino acids: CASSQEASGRIPYNEQFF. CDR3 nucleotide sequence: TGTGCCAGCAGCCAAGAGGCTAGCGGGAGGATCCCCTACAATGAGCAGTTCTTC. Full variable domain (missing parts from reference TRBV14 and TRBJ2-1): EAGVTQFPSHSVIEKGQTVTLRCDPISGHDNLYWYRRVMGKEIKFLLHFVKESKQDESGMPNNRFLAERTGGTYSTLKVQPAELEDSGVYFCASSQEASGRIPYNEQFFGPGTRLTVL.

The chain uses TRBV5-1 and TRBJ2-2, with 13 bases aligning to TRBD2. From germline, CDR1 is SGHRS and CDR2 YFSETQ. CDR3 length: 17 residues. Trimming at V came to 4 bases and at J to 7 bases, leaving 10 bases not matched to a gene. The CDR3 nucleotides are TGCGCCAGCAGCCGGGATGGGACTAGCGGGAACGGCGGGGAGCTGTTTTTT. It specifies CASSRDGTSGNGGELFF.

V is TRBV4-2 and J is TRBJ2-1, with 12 nucleotides matching TRBD1. The V and J ends lost 1 base and 6 bases, in that order; junction bases with no gene match: 4. The CDR3 runs 16 residues. Per germline, CDR1 LGHNA and CDR2 YNFKEQ. The CDR3 coding sequence is TGTGCCAGCAGCCAAGGTGGGACAGGGGGCTCCAATGAGCAGTTCTTC. Amino acid sequence: CASSQGGTGGSNEQFF.

The chain combines TRBV4-2 with TRBJ2-1; 7 bases agree with TRBD2. The CDR3 contains 13 residues. Germline V gene sequence: CDR1 LGHNA, CDR2 YNFKEQ. The V gene end was trimmed by 4 bases and the J gene end by 7 bases; junction bases not matched to a gene: 4. The CDR3, as DNA: TGTGCCAGCAGCCTGACTAGCATTAATGAGCAGTTCTTC. Residues: CASSLTSINEQFF.

The CDR3: CASSSGQGSGYGYTF. The CDR3 bases are TGTGCCAGCAGCTCCGGACAGGGTAGCGGCTATGGCTACACCTTC. The chain has TRBV5-4 and TRBJ1-2, with 8 positions matching TRBD1. This CDR3 is 15 amino acids long. V shed 3 bases, J shed 4 bases, and the junction held 8 bases outside the gene matches. Germline CDR1 reads SGHNT; CDR2 reads YYREEE (reference sequence).

This chain connects TRBV18 to TRBJ2-7; D possibly corresponds to TRBD2 (5 bases). Germline V gene data show CDR1 as KGHSH and CDR2 as LQKENI. The CDR3 consists of 16 residues. Deletions cut 4 bases from V and 1 base from J, with 17 bases between. The DNA for the CDR3 is TGTGCCAGCTCACTCGGCCTGGACTTCTTATCCTACGAGCAGTACTTC. Encoded protein: CASSLGLDFLSYEQYF.

This chain joins TRBV9 and TRBJ1-1; 9 bases match TRBD1. Looked up from germline, CDR1 is SGDLS and CDR2 is YYNGEE. The CDR3 length is 14 residues. J lost 2 bases, V lost 3 bases, and 2 bases had no gene match. The CDR3 here is CASSEDRGNTEAFF. Written as DNA, the CDR3 is TGTGCCAGCAGCGAGGACAGGGGAAACACTGAAGCTTTCTTT.

The chain is built from TRBV6-1 and TRBJ2-3, with D perhaps matching TRBD1 (6 bases). The germline CDR1 and CDR2 sequences are MNHNS and SASEGT. The CDR3 is 12 amino acids. V lost 7 bases and J 4 bases, leaving 9 bases between the germline ends. The CDR3 bases are TGTGCCAGCAATTACAGGGCAGATACGCAGTATTTT. This sequence encodes CASNYRADTQYF.

The chain joins TRBV11-3 to TRBJ1-5, with TRBD1 matching over 7 bases. The CDR3 is 15 residues long. V was clipped by 3 bases and J by 2 bases; unmatched bases: 4. The germline CDR1 and CDR2 sequences are SGHNT and YENEEA. For the CDR3, the DNA is TGTGCCAGCAGCTTCGACACAGGGGGCAATCAGCCCCAGCATTTT. This encodes CASSFDTGGNQPQHF.

As concerns this clone: Relative to the germline gene, one junction end is altered; a read error may explain this. Different DNA sequences within this sample yield the same CDR3. This chain connects TRBV7-2 to TRBJ2-7; a weak D match, TRBD1 (6 bases). Germline V gives CDR1 SGHTA, CDR2 FQGNSA. The CDR3 consists of 15 residues. CDR3: CASSDWTDPSFEQYF. The CDR3 coding sequence is TGCGCCAGCAGCGATTGGACAGACCCGTCCTTCGAGCAGTACTTC.

V usage is TRBV7-2 and J usage is TRBJ1-2; 8 bases line up with TRBD1. CDR1 and CDR2 from the germline V gene are SGHTA and FQGNSA. V shed 4 bases, J shed 3 bases, and the junction held 7 bases outside the gene matches. The CDR3 totals 15 residues. The CDR3 DNA is TGTGCCAGCAGCTCCCCGGACAGGGTGGACTATGGCTACACCTTC. Its translation: CASSSPDRVDYGYTF.

The chain is built from TRBV6-6 and TRBJ2-2, with 8 bases identical to TRBD1. CDR1 is MNHNY and CDR2 is SVGAGI in the germline V gene (reference sequence). The CDR3 loop spans 16 amino acids. Losses at the gene ends were 5 bases for V and 6 bases for J; bases not matched to a gene: 11. The CDR3 nucleotides read TGTGCCAGCAGTCTACCAGTGACAGGGGAACCCGGGGAGCTGTTTTTT. This codes for CASSLPVTGEPGELFF.

The gene calls are TRBV5-4 and TRBJ2-2, with D possibly TRBD1 on 5 matching bases. This CDR3 is 15 amino acids long. CDR1 and CDR2 (germline): SGHNT, YYREEE (reference sequence). Trimming removed 0 bases at V and 2 bases at J, with 8 bases between. The CDR3 loop is CASSLGRGNTGELFF. For the CDR3, the DNA is TGTGCCAGCAGCTTGGGAAGGGGTAACACCGGGGAGCTGTTTTTT.

This chain joins TRBV4-2 and TRBJ1-3, with D uncertain. The V gene's germline CDR1 is LGHNA and CDR2 YNFKEQ. Between the trimmed V and J ends, which lost 0 bases and 0 bases, there was a span of 9 bases. The CDR3 sequence is 16 residues long. This chain's CDR3 is CASSQEAWSSGNTIYF. The CDR3 DNA reads TGTGCCAGCAGCCAAGAAGCTTGGAGCTCTGGAAACACCATATATTTT.

The CDR3 loop reads CASSFSSTIYF. The CDR3 nucleotides are TGTGCCAGCAGTTTTAGTAGCACCATATATTTT. V is TRBV28 and J is TRBJ1-3; no reliable D call. V was cut by 3 bases and J by 9 bases, with 6 bases left in between. The length of the CDR3 is 11 residues. CDR1 and CDR2 from the germline V gene are MDHEN and SYDVKM.

The genes are TRBV29-1 and TRBJ2-2; D is unclear. V lost 6 bases to trimming and J lost 6 bases, with 14 bases between them. Germline lookup yields CDR1 SQVTM and CDR2 ANQGSEA. This CDR3 region has 13 residues. As DNA, the CDR3 is TGCAGCGTGCAGGATTACCTGGCCGGGGAGCTGTTTTTT. Protein sequence: CSVQDYLAGELFF.

The chain uses TRBV11-2 and TRBJ2-3; D is undetermined. Trimming removed 3 bases at V and 10 bases at J, with 11 bases between. CDR1 SGHAT and CDR2 FQNNGV come from the germline V gene. CDR3 size: 12 residues. This CDR3 is CASSFGNQAQYF. CDR3 nucleotide sequence: TGTGCCAGCAGCTTTGGCAATCAAGCGCAGTATTTT.

The table lists this clone with a few counts. The V call is TRBV4-2, the J call TRBJ1-4, with 9 bases identical to TRBD1. With 7 bases clipped from V and 0 bases from J, the junction kept 6 bases outside the gene matches. There are 16 residues in the CDR3. In germline, CDR1 is LGHNA, CDR2 YNFKEQ. The CDR3 sequence is CASNPGQGTTNEKLFF. CDR3 nucleotides: TGTGCCAGCAACCCTGGACAGGGGACAACTAATGAAAAACTGTTTTTT.

This chain uses TRBV19 with TRBJ2-5; the match to TRBD2 covers 9 bases. The CDR3 is 13 residues long. With V trimmed by 3 bases and J by 5 bases, 1 base remained unmatched. Per the germline V gene, CDR1 is LNHDA and CDR2 is SQIVND (reference sequence). The CDR3 sequence is CASSMAGGETQYF. CDR3 DNA: TGTGCCAGTAGTATGGCGGGGGGGGAGACCCAGTACTTC. Filled out from reference TRBV19 and TRBJ2-5, the complete variable domain reads DGGITQSPKYLFRKEGQNVTLSCEQNLNHDAMYWYRQDPGQGLRLIYYSQIVNDFQKGDIAEGYSVSREKKESFPLTVTSAQKNPTAFYLCASSMAGGETQYFGPGTRLLVL.

The V and J genes are TRBV4-3 and TRBJ2-2, with TRBD1 matching 8 bases. Germline V CDR1 and CDR2: LGHNA, YSLEER. This CDR3 spans 15 amino acids. V lost 0 bases, J lost 6 bases, and 3 bases stayed unmatched. The CDR3 here is CASSQDSRGPGELFF. CDR3 sequence (DNA): TGCGCCAGCAGCCAAGATTCCAGGGGGCCCGGGGAGCTGTTTTTT.

The chain combines TRBV18 with TRBJ1-2; D unresolved. Per the germline V gene, CDR1 is KGHSH and CDR2 is LQKENI. This CDR3 is built from 15 residues. The germline V and J ends were trimmed by 3 bases and 4 bases, with 15 bases remaining between them. The CDR3 region is CASSPGRREVYGYTF. CDR3 nucleotides: TGTGCCAGCTCACCGGGGAGAAGGGAGGTCTATGGCTACACCTTC. The full variable domain, rest sourced from reference TRBV18 and TRBJ1-2, is NAGVMQNPRHLVRRRGQEARLRCSPMKGHSHVYWYRQLPEEGLKFMVYLQKENIIDESGMPKERFSAEFPKEGPSILRIQQVVRGDSAAYFCASSPGRREVYGYTFGSGTRLTVV.

The genes are TRBV7-9 and TRBJ2-1, with 8 bases matching TRBD1. This CDR3 has 14 amino acids. Germline CDR1 reads SEHNR; CDR2 reads FQNEAQ (reference sequence). J was trimmed by 8 bases and V by 4 bases; bases with no gene match: 7. CDR3 nucleotide sequence: TGTGCCAGCAGCTATCAGGGGGCCGGGGATGAGCAGTTCTTC. Encoded protein: CASSYQGAGDEQFF.

This rearrangement joins TRBV30 to TRBJ2-4, with 10 bases lining up with TRBD2. With 2 bases clipped from V and 0 bases from J, the junction kept 7 bases outside the gene matches. CDR1 GTSNPN and CDR2 SVGIG come from the germline V gene (reference sequence). The CDR3 runs to 17 residues. CDR3 in amino acids: CAWSHPGLAIAKNIQYF. DNA for the CDR3: TGTGCCTGGAGTCATCCGGGACTAGCGATAGCCAAAAACATTCAGTACTTC.

This clone is a singleton in its sample. The J gene is TRBJ2-5, the V gene TRBV19; D perhaps matches TRBD2 (5 bases). This CDR3 has 13 residues. Germline-derived CDR1 and CDR2 are LNHDA and SQIVND (reference sequence). V was clipped by 8 bases and J by 3 bases, with 13 bases between them. CDR3 nucleotides: TGTGCCAGTGGGAGACGGAAAGAAGAGACCCAGTACTTC. Its translation: CASGRRKEETQYF.

The V and J genes are TRBV5-1 and TRBJ1-1; D perhaps matches TRBD1 (5 bases). Germline CDR1 SGHRS, CDR2 YFSETQ. CDR3 length equals 14 residues. The V end was cut by 3 bases, the J end by 0 bases, with 9 bases between. The chain's CDR3 is CASSSMTVNTEAFF. The CDR3 DNA reads as TGCGCCAGCAGCTCCATGACAGTGAACACTGAAGCTTTCTTT.